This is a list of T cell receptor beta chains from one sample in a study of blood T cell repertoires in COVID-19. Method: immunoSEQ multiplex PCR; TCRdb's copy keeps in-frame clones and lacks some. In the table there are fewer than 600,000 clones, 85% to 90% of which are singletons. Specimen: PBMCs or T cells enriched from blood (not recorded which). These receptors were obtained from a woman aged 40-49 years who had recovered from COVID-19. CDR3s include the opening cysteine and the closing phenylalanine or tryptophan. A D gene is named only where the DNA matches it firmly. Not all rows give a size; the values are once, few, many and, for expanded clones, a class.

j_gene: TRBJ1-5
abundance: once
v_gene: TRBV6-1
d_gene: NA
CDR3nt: TGTGCCAGCAGTGAATACTTCGCGAGCAATCAGCCCCAGCATTTT
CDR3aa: CASSEYFASNQPQHF

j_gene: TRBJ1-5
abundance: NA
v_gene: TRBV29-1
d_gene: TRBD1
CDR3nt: TGCAGCGTTATAGACAGGGATAACAATCAGCCCCAGCATTTT
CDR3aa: CSVIDRDNNQPQHF

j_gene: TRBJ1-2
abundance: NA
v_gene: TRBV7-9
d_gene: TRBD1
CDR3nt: TGTGCCAGCAGCCCCCGGGACAGGCAGTTTCCTAACTATGGCTACACCTTC
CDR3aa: CASSPRDRQFPNYGYTF

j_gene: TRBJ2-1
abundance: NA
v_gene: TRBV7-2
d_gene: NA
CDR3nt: TGTGCCAGCAGCTCACTAGGTCTCGGGCAGTTCTTC
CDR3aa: CASSSLGLGQFF

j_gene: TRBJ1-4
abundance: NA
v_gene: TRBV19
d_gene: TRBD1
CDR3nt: TGTGCCACTCACGGATACAGGGGAGGAGGTGAAAAACTGTTTTTT
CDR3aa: CATHGYRGGGEKLFF

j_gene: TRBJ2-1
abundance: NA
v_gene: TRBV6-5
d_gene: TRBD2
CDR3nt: TGTGCCAGCAGTTATCTAGCGGGAGCCGGCTATGAGCAGTTCTTC
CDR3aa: CASSYLAGAGYEQFF

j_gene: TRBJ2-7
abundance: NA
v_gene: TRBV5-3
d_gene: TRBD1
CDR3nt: TGTGCCAGAAGCGTCCCGGGACAGATGTACGAGCAGTACTTC
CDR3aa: CARSVPGQMYEQYF

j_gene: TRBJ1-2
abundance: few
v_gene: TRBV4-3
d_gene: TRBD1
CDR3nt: TGCGCCAGTTCTCAGGGGACAGTCTATGGCTACACCTTC
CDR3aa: CASSQGTVYGYTF

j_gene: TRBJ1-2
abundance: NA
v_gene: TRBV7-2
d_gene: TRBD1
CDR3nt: TGTGCCAGCAGCCCTCGGACAGGGATGCTAACCCCAGCTAACTATGGCTACACCTTC
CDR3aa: CASSPRTGMLTPANYGYTF

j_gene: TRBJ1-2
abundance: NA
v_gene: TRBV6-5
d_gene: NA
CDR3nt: TGTGCCAGCAGCCTACAGGGAGGGGAGAACTATGGCTACACCTTC
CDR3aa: CASSLQGGENYGYTF

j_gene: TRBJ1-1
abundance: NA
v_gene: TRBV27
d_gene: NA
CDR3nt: TGTGCCAGCAGTTTAAGGCGGGGGGGGAGTGAAGCTTTCTTT
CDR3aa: CASSLRRGGSEAFF

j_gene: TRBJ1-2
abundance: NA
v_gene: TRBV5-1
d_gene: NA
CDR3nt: TGCGCCAGCAGCTTGTTTTCAGGGTTTATCTATGGCTACACCTTC
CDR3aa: CASSLFSGFIYGYTF

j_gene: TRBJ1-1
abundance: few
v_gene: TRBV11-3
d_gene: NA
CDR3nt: TGTGCCAGCAGCTTAGAAGGGACATACGAGAGAGAAGCTTTCTTT
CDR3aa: CASSLEGTYEREAFF

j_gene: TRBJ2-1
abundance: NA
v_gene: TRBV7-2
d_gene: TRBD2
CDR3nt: TGTGCCAGCAGATCCTCAGCGTATGGTAGCGGGAGCTCCTACAATGAGCAGTTCTTC
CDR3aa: CASRSSAYGSGSSYNEQFF

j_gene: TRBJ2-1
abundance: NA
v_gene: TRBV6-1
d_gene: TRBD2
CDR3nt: TGTGCCAGCAGTGAAGTTGGCGGGAGCTACAATGAGCAGTTCTTC
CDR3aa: CASSEVGGSYNEQFF

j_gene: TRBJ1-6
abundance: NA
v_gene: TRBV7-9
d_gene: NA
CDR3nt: TGTGCCAGCAGCACCCAGACAAACTCACCCCTCCACTTT
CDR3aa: CASSTQTNSPLHF

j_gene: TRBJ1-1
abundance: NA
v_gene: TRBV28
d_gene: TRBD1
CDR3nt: TGTGCCAGCAGTTCTCCAGGGGGCGCCGGCACTGAAGCTTTCTTT
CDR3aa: CASSSPGGAGTEAFF

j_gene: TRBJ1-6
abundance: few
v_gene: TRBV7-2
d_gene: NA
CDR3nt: TGTGCCAGCAGCTTAGTAGTTGGGGCCCCTAATTCACCCCTCCACTTT
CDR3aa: CASSLVVGAPNSPLHF

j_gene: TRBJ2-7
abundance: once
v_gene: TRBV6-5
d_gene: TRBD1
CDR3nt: TGTGCCGGAGGGACAGGGACCTACGAGCAGTACTTC
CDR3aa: CAGGTGTYEQYF

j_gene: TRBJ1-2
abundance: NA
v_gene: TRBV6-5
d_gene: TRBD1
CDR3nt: TGTGCCAGCAGTTTCTGGACAGGTGCTACCTATGGCTACACCTTC
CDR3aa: CASSFWTGATYGYTF

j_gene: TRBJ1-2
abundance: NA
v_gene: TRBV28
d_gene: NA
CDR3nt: TGTGCCAGCAGTTCTAGACCTTATGGCTACACCTTC
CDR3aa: CASSSRPYGYTF

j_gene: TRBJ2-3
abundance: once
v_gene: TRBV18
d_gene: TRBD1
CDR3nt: TGTGCCAGCTCACCACGGGACAGGGGTGTTGTAGTGGATACGCAGTATTTT
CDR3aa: CASSPRDRGVVVDTQYF

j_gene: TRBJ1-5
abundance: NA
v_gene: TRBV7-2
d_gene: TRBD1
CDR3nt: TGTGCCAGCAGCACCCGGACAGGGCGTAATCAGCCCCAGCATTTT
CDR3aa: CASSTRTGRNQPQHF

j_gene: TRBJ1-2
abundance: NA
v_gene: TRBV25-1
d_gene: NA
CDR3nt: TGTGCCAGCAGTGAATCTGTGGGAAGGGGTGGCTACACCTTC
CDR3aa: CASSESVGRGGYTF

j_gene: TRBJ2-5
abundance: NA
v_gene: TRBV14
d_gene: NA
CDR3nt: TGTGCCAGCAGCCTTAGCGGTTGGCGGGAGACCCAGTACTTC
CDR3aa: CASSLSGWRETQYF

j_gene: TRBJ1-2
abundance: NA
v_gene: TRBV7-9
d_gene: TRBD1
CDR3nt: TGTGCCAGCAGCCCTAAGGGACAGAACTATGGCTACACCTTC
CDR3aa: CASSPKGQNYGYTF

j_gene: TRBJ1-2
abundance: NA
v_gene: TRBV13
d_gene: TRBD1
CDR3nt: TGTGCCAGCAGCTTAGGCGCTGACAGGGGAGAGGGCTACACCTTC
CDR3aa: CASSLGADRGEGYTF